What follows is one T cell receptor beta chain and its context. This CDR3 spans 15 amino acids. Trimming took 4 bases from V and 5 from J; bases not matched to a gene: 7. Germline CDR1 reads LNHDA; CDR2 reads SQIVND (reference sequence). The data are from a study of blood T cell repertoires in COVID-19. Study summary: Samples of COVID-19 (acute and convalescent) were obtained from the United States, Italy and Spain. T cells, B-cell-depleted T cells, or PBMCs provided the cDNA or gDNA that served as material.

In the study's own analysis: From reference gene primer amplification, estimates of nucleated cell counts were derived. Some clones are missing from TCRdb's copy, which holds only in-frame ones; the method was immunoSEQ multiplex PCR. V, J and clone size are taken as reported in that table, and D and trimming were inferred from the DNA itself. Of approximately 150,000 clones in the sample, 87% are singletons; the top ten hold about 4.6%. The V call is TRBV19, the J call TRBJ2-5; TRBD2 matches at 10 bases. The sample consisted of peripheral blood. The sequence was obtained from a woman aged 60 to 75 with active or convalescent COVID-19. The CDR3 DNA follows: TGTGCCAGTAGTAACAGCGGGGGGGCGACGGAGACCCAGTACTTC. This sequence encodes CASSNSGGATETQYF. Drawing the rest from reference TRBV19 and TRBJ2-5, the complete variable domain is DGGITQSPKYLFRKEGQNVTLSCEQNLNHDAMYWYRQDPGQGLRLIYYSQIVNDFQKGDIAEGYSVSREKKESFPLTVTSAQKNPTAFYLCASSNSGGATETQYFGPGTRLLVL.